The clone carrying this TCR beta chain appeared a few times. This record belongs to a study of T-cell reconstitution after alpha-beta-depleted transplantation in children. In germline, CDR1 is SGHTA, CDR2 FQGNSA. Trimming took 0 bases from V and 2 from J; bases not matched to a gene: 1. The CDR3 runs 17 residues. Preparation of the TCRbeta library used unique molecular identifiers. TCRdb re-called the PCR reads with MiXCR, one entry per CDR3 protein. The sample carries fewer than 550,000 distinct CDR3 sequences, over 10% recorded once. Sample: PBMCs, mostly from graft donor cells, taken 180 days after TCRalphabeta/CD19-depleted stem cell transplant. The genes are TRBV7-2 and TRBJ2-2, with TRBD2 identical over 12 bases. The TCR sequence derives from a female patient under 10 years old who had a stem cell transplant for aplastic anemia, so the T cells may come from the graft donor. The CDR3 region is CASSLAGLAGNTGELFF. The CDR3 DNA sequence: TGTGCCAGCAGCTTAGCGGGACTAGCGGGTAACACCGGGGAGCTGTTTTTT.